The present T cell receptor (beta chain) was sequenced within a study of beta chain features in type 1 diabetes. Study-wide results and caveats: Among patients with Type 1 diabetes, TCRB CDR3s were moderately but significantly shorter in every one of the four CD4+ subsets.

The whole isolated RNA underwent reverse transcription, so sequencing captured expressed TCRB transcripts. Measured with immunoSEQ multiplex PCR; TCRdb has only the in-frame clones, and not every one. In the table there are around 170,000 clones, around 9% of which are singletons. This clone was seen more than once but under ten times. Its antigen is currently unknown. The sequence came from a woman younger than 45 with type 1 diabetes. The specimen was central memory CD4+ T cells from blood.

This chain's CDR3 is CASNQGADNQPQHF. The CDR3 region has the DNA TGTGCCAGCAACCAGGGGGCCGACAATCAGCCCCAGCATTTT. The chain is built from TRBV28 and TRBJ1-5, with TRBD1 identical over 8 bases. CDR3 length: 14 amino acids. V shed 7 bases and J 3 bases; nucleotides not matched to a gene: 5. Germline-derived CDR1 and CDR2 are MDHEN and SYDVKM.